The present entry profiles one TCR beta chain with its context. The sample comes from a study of blood T cell repertoires in COVID-19. Study details: Whether acute or convalescent, the COVID-19 samples came from the United States, Italy and Spain. The analysed material was cDNA or gDNA that came from T cells, B-cell-depleted T cells, or PBMCs.

As handled by the study authors: The assay estimated nucleated cells by amplifying reference gene primers. The assay was immunoSEQ multiplex PCR, and TCRdb's table has in-frame clones only and misses some. V, J and clone size were drawn from that table, and D and trimming were deduced from the DNA. The sample has approximately 670,000 clones, over 80% seen once. Germline V CDR1 and CDR2: MNHEY, SMNVEV (reference sequence). With 2 bases removed from V and 8 bases from J, the gap between germline ends came to 12 bases. The CDR3 consists of 13 residues. Sequenced: peripheral blood. The chain combines TRBV27 with TRBJ1-2; D uncertain. The sequence derives from a woman aged 18-35 years with acute or convalescent COVID-19. This CDR3 is CASSLTNNRGYTF. DNA for the CDR3: TGTGCCAGCAGTTTAACAAACAACCGCGGCTACACCTTC.